These 32 T cell receptor beta chains came from one sample sequenced in a study of T-cell reconstitution after alpha-beta-depleted transplantation in children. The TCRbeta library was prepared with unique molecular identifiers. Each CDR3 protein is one row after TCRdb ran MiXCR on the PCR reads. Of about 50,000 distinct CDR3 sequences in the sample, about 5% were seen once. This material consisted of PBMCs, mostly from graft donor cells, taken 60 days after TCRalphabeta/CD19-depleted stem cell transplant. Receptors originate from a female patient aged 2-9 years who had a stem cell transplant for aplastic anemia, so the T cells may come from the graft donor.

Many counts were recorded for this clonotype. The chain carries TRBV6-5 and TRBJ2-7, with TRBD2 matching 7 bases. V was pared by 0 bases and J by 4 bases, with 6 bases of the junction left unmatched. CDR3 length equals 15 residues. CDR1 and CDR2 from the germline V gene are MNHEY and SVGAGI. The CDR3 sequence is CASSYSVMGLYEQYF. CDR3 DNA sequence: TGTGCCAGCAGTTACTCGGTGATGGGACTATACGAGCAGTACTTC.

This clonotype was recorded at least ten times. The chain recombines TRBV20-1 with TRBJ2-3, with 7 bases that match TRBD2. V gave up 6 bases and J gave up 1 base; unmatched junction bases: 10. The CDR3 consists of 15 residues. CDR1 is DFQATT and CDR2 is SNEGSKA in the germline V gene (reference sequence). CDR3 nucleotide sequence: TGCAGTGCAAAAAAAGAGCGGGGACGCACAGATACGCAGTATTTT. As protein: CSAKKERGRTDTQYF.

This chain links TRBV9 with TRBJ1-1, with a tentative D call TRBD1 (6 bases). This CDR3 has 17 residues. Germline assignment: CDR1 SGDLS and CDR2 YYNGEE. Deletions cut 4 bases from V and 4 bases from J, with 23 bases between. CDR3 nucleotide sequence: TGTGCCAGCAGCCCACGGGGGGGGGCTCTAATGAGCACTGAAGCTTTCTTT. Residues: CASSPRGGALMSTEAFF.

The chain links TRBV20-1 to TRBJ1-5; D is perhaps TRBD1 (6 bases). This CDR3 contains 13 residues. Trimming shortened V by 7 bases and J by 6 bases, and 16 bases separated the two germline ends. CDR1 and CDR2 (germline): DFQATT, SNEGSKA (reference sequence). Here the CDR3 DNA reads TGCAGTGTTAGTGGCAGGGGAGGTCAGCCCCAGCATTTT. It codes for CSVSGRGGQPQHF.

This clonotype was seen repeatedly, ten times or more. J is TRBJ2-7 and V is TRBV5-1, with D perhaps matching TRBD1 (6 bases). V was pared by 0 bases and J by 0 bases, with 16 bases between. The CDR3 extends over 17 amino acids. Germline assignment: CDR1 SGHRS and CDR2 YFSETQ. CDR3 in DNA: TGCGCCAGCAGCTTGGCGCTAATGGACAGAATCTCCTACGAGCAGTACTTC. It specifies CASSLALMDRISYEQYF.

In its sample, this clonotype was seen a few times. The CDR3 here is CASSPVGTDTQYF. CDR3 DNA: TGTGCCAGCAGCCCCGTCGGGACAGATACGCAGTATTTT. V and J are TRBV28 and TRBJ2-3; D remains ambiguous. V was clipped by 6 bases and J by 3 bases, with 10 bases between them. Germline assignment: CDR1 MDHEN and CDR2 SYDVKM. The CDR3 is made up of 13 amino acids.

The chain carries TRBV3-1 and TRBJ1-2, with no clear D. This CDR3 is 11 amino acids long. Germline CDR1 is LGHDT and CDR2 is YNNKEL (reference sequence). Between the trimmed V and J ends, which lost 3 bases and 5 bases, there was a span of 4 bases. This CDR3 is CASSQRYGYTF. CDR3 nucleotide sequence: TGTGCCAGCAGCCAGCGGTATGGCTACACCTTC.

This clonotype was seen a few times. The chain carries TRBV7-9 and TRBJ2-4; either TRBD1 or TRBD2 may supply D (5 bases each). There are 15 residues in the CDR3. With 0 bases removed from V and 0 bases from J, the gap between germline ends came to 6 bases. Germline V gene sequence: CDR1 SEHNR, CDR2 FQNEAQ (reference sequence). The CDR3 bases are TGTGCCAGCAGCTTAGCGGGGACAGCCAAAAACATTCAGTACTTC. Encoded protein: CASSLAGTAKNIQYF.

This rearrangement joins TRBV30 to TRBJ1-5, with 8 bases aligning to TRBD1. V trimming: 2 bases; J trimming: 6 bases; junction bases outside the gene matches: 9. CDR3 length: 15 amino acids. Germline V gene data show CDR1 as GTSNPN and CDR2 as SVGIG (reference sequence). The CDR3 region is CAWSYGRGHSQPQHF. Written as DNA, the CDR3 is TGTGCCTGGAGTTACGGCAGGGGGCACAGTCAGCCCCAGCATTTT. Full variable domain (remainder filled in from reference TRBV30 and TRBJ1-5): SQTIHQWPATLVQPVGSPLSLECTVEGTSNPNLYWYRQAAGRGLQLLFYSVGIGQISSEVPQNLSASRPQDRQFILSSKKLLLSDSGFYLCAWSYGRGHSQPQHFGDGTRLSIL.

This clonotype was seen repeatedly, ten times or more. This chain connects TRBV5-1 to TRBJ2-3; 7 bases are a match to TRBD2. CDR3 size: 16 residues. The germline V gene encodes CDR1 SGHRS and CDR2 YFSETQ. V shed 3 bases and J 0 bases; nucleotides not matched to a gene: 7. The CDR3 nucleotides read TGCGCCAGCAGCTGGGGCGTCGGGGGGAGCACAGATACGCAGTATTTT. Encoded protein: CASSWGVGGSTDTQYF.

At least ten counts were recorded for this clonotype. The V gene is TRBV12-3 or TRBV12-4, the J gene TRBJ2-3, with 8 bases that match TRBD1. Germline trimming cut 5 bases from V and 3 bases from J; bases unmatched to any gene: 4. CDR3 length: 14 amino acids. CDR3 nucleotides: TGTGCCAGCAGTGAAGGACAGGGTACAGATACGCAGTATTTT. Protein product: CASSEGQGTDTQYF.

In its sample, this clonotype was seen many times. This chain joins TRBV3-1 and TRBJ2-1; 12 bases are a match to TRBD2. The germline gives CDR1 LGHDT, CDR2 YNNKEL (reference sequence). J lost 7 bases, V lost 2 bases, and 9 bases had no gene match. This CDR3 comprises 17 residues. The CDR3 DNA follows: TGTGCCAGCAGCCAATCGACTAGCGGGGGAGGCGAGAATGAGCAGTTCTTC. Translating it yields CASSQSTSGGGENEQFF.

This clonotype was observed at least ten times. The chain combines TRBV7-6 with TRBJ2-1; TRBD2 might be the D (6 bases). Trimming cost V 0 bases and J 9 bases, with 12 bases left between them. Germline loops: CDR1 SGHVS, CDR2 FNYEAQ. CDR3 length: 14 amino acids. The CDR3 nucleotides are TGTGCCAGCAGCTTAGCGGCTCTAGCGAGTGAGCAGTTCTTC. Its protein is CASSLAALASEQFF.

This clonotype was counted ten times or more. This chain connects TRBV5-1 to TRBJ2-3; D is perhaps TRBD2 (6 bases). Germline lookup yields CDR1 SGHRS and CDR2 YFSETQ. This CDR3 spans 14 amino acids. V gave up 7 bases and J gave up 3 bases, with 15 bases separating them. The CDR3 coding sequence is TGCGCCAGCCACCCGGGAGAAGTAACAGATACGCAGTATTTT. Its translation: CASHPGEVTDTQYF.

By sample fraction, this clonotype is hyperexpanded. The J gene is TRBJ2-7, the V gene TRBV7-9; tentatively, D is TRBD1 (6 bases). The germline CDR1 and CDR2 sequences are SEHNR and FQNEAQ (reference sequence). Trimming pared 4 bases from V and 0 bases from J, leaving 16 bases between. The CDR3 is 16 residues long. CDR3 coding DNA: TGTGCCAGCAGCTCCTCGACAGGTCGCTACTCCTACGAGCAGTACGTC. Encoded protein: CASSSSTGRYSYEQYV.

This clonotype was detected many times. J is TRBJ1-2 and V is TRBV29-1, with no clear D. V gave up 7 bases and J gave up 8 bases, with 17 bases separating them. Germline lookup yields CDR1 SQVTM and CDR2 ANQGSEA. The CDR3 sequence is 12 residues long. CDR3 DNA sequence: TGCAGCGGCATGAGGGAGGGTCAGGGCTACACCTTC. Amino acid sequence: CSGMREGQGYTF.

The table lists this clonotype with many counts. J is TRBJ1-2 and V is TRBV29-1; D call uncertain. The CDR3 has 11 amino acids. The germline V and J ends were trimmed by 4 bases and 1 base, with 4 bases remaining between them. In germline, CDR1 is SQVTM, CDR2 ANQGSEA. The CDR3 here is CSVAYNYGYTF. The DNA of the CDR3 is TGCAGCGTTGCTTATAACTATGGCTACACCTTC. Full variable domain (rest looked up from reference TRBV29-1 and TRBJ1-2): SAVISQKPSRDICQRGTSLTIQCQVDSQVTMMFWYRQQPGQSLTLIATANQGSEATYESGFVIDKFPISRPNLTFSTLTVSNMSPEDSSIYLCSVAYNYGYTFGSGTRLTVV.

This clonotype was found many times. The chain has TRBV7-2 and TRBJ2-7, with D possibly matching TRBD1 (6 bases). CDR1 is SGHTA, CDR2 FQGNSA, per germline. The CDR3 sequence is 16 residues long. V was pared by 4 bases and J by 2 bases, with 18 bases between. The CDR3 reads CASSYGSGVMAYEQYF. The CDR3 coding sequence is TGTGCCAGCAGCTATGGGTCAGGGGTTATGGCCTACGAGCAGTACTTC.

In its sample, this clonotype was seen many times. V usage is TRBV4-1 and J usage is TRBJ1-4; D ambiguous. V lost 0 bases to trimming and J lost 1 base, with 6 bases between them. Germline assignment: CDR1 MGHRA and CDR2 YSYEKL. CDR3 length: 15 amino acids. Here the CDR3 reads CASSQEGRTNEKLFF. The CDR3 nucleotides are TGCGCCAGCAGCCAAGAGGGGAGAACTAATGAAAAACTGTTTTTT.

This sequence joins TRBV7-9 and TRBJ2-3; D is possibly TRBD1 (5 bases). The CDR3 runs 19 residues. Between the trimmed V and J ends, which lost 7 bases and 2 bases, there was a span of 28 bases. The germline V gene encodes CDR1 SEHNR and CDR2 FQNEAQ (reference sequence). Here the CDR3 reads CASNELRTGLIQLTDTQYF. Here the CDR3 DNA reads TGTGCCAGCAACGAACTTCGAACAGGTCTGATTCAACTCACAGATACGCAGTATTTT.

About this clonotype: A much larger clone lies a single base off, so this may be a read error. Lacking the conserved final phenylalanine or tryptophan, this CDR3 likely reflects a read error. This rearrangement joins TRBV29-1 to TRBJ2-7, with D maybe TRBD2 (5 bases). Germline CDR1 reads SQVTM; CDR2 reads ANQGSEA. Trimming took 7 bases from V and 1 from J, leaving 14 bases between them. The CDR3 length is 13 residues. The CDR3 DNA reads as TGCAGCGGCCCACTAGAAAATTCCTACGAGCAGTACTAC. Translating gives CSGPLENSYEQYY.

There are many counts of this clonotype. The chain links TRBV3-1 to TRBJ2-6; D not certain. Germline V CDR1 and CDR2: LGHDT, YNNKEL (reference sequence). The CDR3 totals 13 residues. V was shortened by 6 bases and J by 0 bases, with 3 bases between the two germline ends. The CDR3 loop reads CASRPSGANVLTF. CDR3 DNA sequence: TGTGCCAGCAGGCCCTCTGGGGCCAACGTCCTGACTTTC.

The chain joins TRBV21-1 to TRBJ2-5; the table's D gene call, TRBD2, was not cross checked with the DNA. TRBV21-1 is designated a pseudogene. The CDR3 has 14 amino acids. The CDR3 bases are TGTGCCAGCACCCGCGGGGAGCACCAAGAGACCCAGTACTTC. Its translation is CASTRGEHQETQYF.

This clonotype has just a few counts. The V and J genes are TRBV30 and TRBJ2-1; 10 nucleotides agree with TRBD1. The CDR3 extends over 13 amino acids. Germline values: CDR1 GTSNPN, CDR2 SVGIG (reference sequence). J was trimmed by 14 bases and V by 6 bases; bases with no gene match: 13. Here the CDR3 DNA reads TGTGCCTGCCGACCTAATGGGGGGACAGGGGAGTTCTTC. Translation: CACRPNGGTGEFF.

This clonotype appeared many times. The chain has TRBV28 and TRBJ2-2; D might be TRBD1 (5 bases). V lost 5 bases and J 7 bases, leaving 20 bases between the germline ends. This CDR3 has 16 residues. Germline V lookup: CDR1 MDHEN, CDR2 SYDVKM. CDR3 residues: CASSILPAGLIGELFF. The CDR3 bases are TGTGCCAGCAGTATACTCCCAGCAGGGTTAATCGGGGAGCTGTTTTTT.

This clonotype was seen ten or more times. The chain has TRBV20-1 and TRBJ1-5; 7 nucleotides line up with TRBD1. Germline lookup yields CDR1 DFQATT and CDR2 SNEGSKA (reference sequence). V lost 6 bases to trimming and J lost 0 bases; unmatched junction nucleotides: 5. The CDR3 has 14 residues. The CDR3 DNA reads as TGCAGTGCGGGGACAGCGATTAGCAATCAGCCCCAGCATTTT. Translating gives CSAGTAISNQPQHF.

This clonotype appeared many times. The V gene is TRBV5-1, the J gene TRBJ2-7; no definite D call. The CDR3 runs to 14 residues. CDR1 and CDR2 (germline): SGHRS, YFSETQ. Trimming took off 5 bases at V and 7 bases at J, with 19 bases between the two ends. The CDR3: CASSSRWGFGEQYF. The DNA of the CDR3 is TGCGCCAGCAGTTCTCGGTGGGGATTCGGGGAGCAGTACTTC.

This clonotype appeared many times. The junction departs from the called germline gene at one end, perhaps through a read error. The V and J genes are TRBV7-7 and TRBJ2-5; D may be TRBD1 (5 bases). Germline V lookup: CDR1 SSHAT, CDR2 FNYEAQ (reference sequence). The CDR3 spans 15 residues. In DNA form, the CDR3 reads TGTGCTAGCAGCGCCCGTCAAGGGGCACAAGAGACCCAGTACTTC. It encodes CASSARQGAQETQYF.

This clonotype was detected a few times. V is TRBV5-1 and J is TRBJ1-3; the D is unclear. Germline V lookup: CDR1 SGHRS, CDR2 YFSETQ. Trimming took off 4 bases at V and 2 bases at J, with 10 bases between the two ends. This CDR3 is built from 14 residues. CDR3 sequence: CASSREGTGNTIYF. Here the CDR3 DNA reads TGCGCCAGCAGCCGAGAGGGAACTGGAAACACCATATATTTT.

The chain combines TRBV23-1 with TRBJ1-5; D not certain. TRBV23-1 is classed as an ORF, of uncertain function. The CDR3 has 14 residues. V gave up 2 bases and J gave up 7 bases, with 12 bases separating them. The CDR3 bases are TGCGCCAGCAGTCAAGGCAAGGGTGGGCAGCCCCAGCATTTT. Protein product: CASSQGKGGQPQHF.

This clonotype was counted many times. This chain connects TRBV10-3 to TRBJ2-3; possibly TRBD1 for D (5 bases). The V gene's germline CDR1 is ENHRY and CDR2 SYGVKD. There are 14 residues in the CDR3. V lost 3 bases and J 6 bases, leaving 13 bases between the germline ends. The CDR3 here is CAISERPQEDTQYF. CDR3 nucleotide sequence: TGTGCCATCAGTGAACGTCCACAGGAGGATACGCAGTATTTT.

This clonotype was recorded many times. The rearrangement joins TRBV9 to TRBJ2-1; D ambiguous. The CDR3 contains 15 residues. The germline V and J ends were trimmed by 0 bases and 0 bases, with 7 bases remaining between them. The germline V gene has CDR1 SGDLS and CDR2 YYNGEE. The chain's CDR3 is CASSVEGGSYNEQFF. CDR3 in DNA: TGTGCCAGCAGCGTAGAGGGCGGCTCCTACAATGAGCAGTTCTTC.